This T cell receptor beta chain was sequenced in a study of preoperative IRX-2 immunotherapy in early breast cancer (dated by TCRdb to the late 2010s). The receptor library was made with the immunoSEQ multiplex PCR assay. TCRdb obtained this table from immuneACCESS and retained in-frame rearrangements with V and J assigned. These tables miss some clones; where compared with another copy, unresolved V genes account for less than half of the shortfall, and the remainder is unexplained. The sample yields around 60,000 clones; 94% were counted once. Of the sample, roughly 1.5% is held by the ten largest clones. Reading the label with the study, this specimen's treatment or condition is: preoperative locoregional IRX-2 cytokine immunotherapy. The samples were obtained from a phase Ib study that tested preoperative, locoregional IRX-2 cytokine immunotherapy designed to prime immune responses. Before surgery, IRX-2 was given to the donors, who were patients with early-stage breast cancer.

Of note for this clone: Its antigen target is currently unknown. No much larger clone is present one base from it, and per-base qualities are unavailable.

The receptor comes from a human donor with breast cancer. Sampling was done from a patient treated with IRX-2 immunotherapy.

The nucleotide sequence reads TGTGCCAGCAGCCCTGGACCAGGCACAGATACGCAGTATTTT. Its protein product is CASSPGPGTDTQYF. The chain couples TRBV11-1 to TRBJ2-3, with the identity of the D gene unclear. The CDR3 measures 14 amino acids from cysteine to phenylalanine. CDR3 DNA is the only sequence kept; it has 42 bases, read in frame from the first base. The germline V gene (reference sequence) gives CDR1 as SGHAT and CDR2 as FQDESV. V is shortened by 5 bases, J by 1 base, and the region joining them spans 10 bases. Where the CDR3 stops, the reference TRBV11-1 and TRBJ2-3 genes take over; the full variable domain is EAEVAQSPRYKITEKSQAVAFWCDPISGHATLYWYRQILGQGPELLVQFQDESVVDDSQLPKDRFSAERLKGVDSTLKIQPAELGDSAMYLCASSPGPGTDTQYFGPGTRLTVL.